This T cell receptor beta chain appears in the sequencing data of a study of T cells expressing NK-cell markers. The length of the CDR3 is 14 residues. Germline V gene data show CDR1 as SGHAT and CDR2 as FQNNGV. TCRdb re-called the 5' RACE reads and gives one entry per CDR3 protein, without DNA. This sample contains about 550,000 distinct CDR3 sequences. The sequence came from a man aged 18-30 years in good health. The sample was blood T cells: a sorted CD56 or NKG2C T cell subset, CD4+ or CD8+ T cells, or bulk PBMC T cells (not recorded which). The J gene is TRBJ2-7, the V gene TRBV11-2. CDR3 loop: CASSLGATSYEQYF.